This T cell receptor beta chain comes out of a study of blood T cells in healthy people across ages. Germline V lookup: CDR1 SGHDN, CDR2 FVKESK. This CDR3 has 13 amino acids. Trimming stripped 1 base from V and 4 bases from J, with 7 bases between. With a J-beta primer mix and a sample-barcoded 5' primer, a second PCR ran about 7 to 11 cycles. TCRdb recomputed calls from the 5' RACE reads with MiXCR, one row per CDR3 protein. The sample lists hundreds of thousands of distinct CDR3 sequences, 56% occurring once. Comments on this clonotype: As yet, its antigen is unknown.

Study outcomes and limitations: Comparison with aged donors showed that long-lived donors had more naive CD4+ cells and higher diversity.

The chain has TRBV14 and TRBJ1-2; D gene unclear. The TCR sequence derives from a man aged 40-49 years in good health. The specimen sequenced was blood. The CDR3 DNA reads as TGTGCCAGCAGCCAAGGACACAGCTATGGCTACACCTTC. Translation gives CASSQGHSYGYTF.